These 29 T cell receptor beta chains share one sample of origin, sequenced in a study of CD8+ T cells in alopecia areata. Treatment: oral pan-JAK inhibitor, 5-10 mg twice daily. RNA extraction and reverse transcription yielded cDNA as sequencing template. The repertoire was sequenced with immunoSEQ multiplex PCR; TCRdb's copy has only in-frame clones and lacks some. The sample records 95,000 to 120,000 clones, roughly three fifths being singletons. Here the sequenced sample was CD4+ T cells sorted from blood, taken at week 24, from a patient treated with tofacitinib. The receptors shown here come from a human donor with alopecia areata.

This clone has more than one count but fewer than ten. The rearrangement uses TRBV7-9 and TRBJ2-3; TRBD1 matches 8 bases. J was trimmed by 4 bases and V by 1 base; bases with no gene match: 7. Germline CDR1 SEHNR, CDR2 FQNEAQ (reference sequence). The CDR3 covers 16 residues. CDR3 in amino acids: CASSLVQGATADTQYF. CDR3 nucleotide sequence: TGTGCCAGCAGCTTAGTTCAGGGGGCTACGGCAGATACGCAGTATTTT.

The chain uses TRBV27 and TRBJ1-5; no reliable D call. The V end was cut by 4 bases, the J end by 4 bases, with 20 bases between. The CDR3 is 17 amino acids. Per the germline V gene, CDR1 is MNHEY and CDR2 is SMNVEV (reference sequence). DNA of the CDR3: TGTGCCAGCAGTTCCCGACGCACAGACTTGAGGAATCAGCCCCAGCATTTT. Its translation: CASSSRRTDLRNQPQHF.

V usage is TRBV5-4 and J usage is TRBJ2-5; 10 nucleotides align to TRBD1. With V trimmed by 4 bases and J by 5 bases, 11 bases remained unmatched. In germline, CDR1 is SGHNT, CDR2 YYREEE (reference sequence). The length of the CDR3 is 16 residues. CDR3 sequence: CASSLAGTGESETQYF. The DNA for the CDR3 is TGTGCCAGCAGCCTGGCCGGGACAGGGGAGTCGGAGACCCAGTACTTC. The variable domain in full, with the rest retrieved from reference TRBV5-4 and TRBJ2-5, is ETGVTQSPTHLIKTRGQQVTLRCSSQSGHNTVSWYQQALGQGPQFIFQYYREEENGRGNFPPRFSGLQFPNYSSELNVNALELDDSALYLCASSLAGTGESETQYFGPGTRLLVL.

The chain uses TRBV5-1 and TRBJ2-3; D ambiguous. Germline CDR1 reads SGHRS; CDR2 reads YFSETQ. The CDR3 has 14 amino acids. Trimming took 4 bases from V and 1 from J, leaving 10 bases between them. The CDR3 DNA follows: TGCGCCAGCAGCCTGGGTCTCGGCACAGATACGCAGTATTTT. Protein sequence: CASSLGLGTDTQYF.

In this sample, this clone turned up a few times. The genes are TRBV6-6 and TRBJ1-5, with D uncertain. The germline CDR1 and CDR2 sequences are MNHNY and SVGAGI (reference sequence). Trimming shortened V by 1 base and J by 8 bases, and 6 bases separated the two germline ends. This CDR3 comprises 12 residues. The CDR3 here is CASSYFQEPQHF. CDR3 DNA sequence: TGTGCCAGCAGTTACTTTCAAGAGCCCCAGCATTTT.

This chain's CDR3 is CATSIGGQETQYF. CDR3 coding DNA: TGTGCCACCAGCATAGGGGGGCAAGAGACCCAGTACTTC. This chain uses TRBV15 with TRBJ2-5, with D perhaps being TRBD1 or TRBD2 (6 bases each). Germline CDR1 is LNHNV and CDR2 is YYDKDF (reference sequence). Trimming cost V 4 bases and J 2 bases, with 8 bases left between them. This CDR3 contains 13 residues.

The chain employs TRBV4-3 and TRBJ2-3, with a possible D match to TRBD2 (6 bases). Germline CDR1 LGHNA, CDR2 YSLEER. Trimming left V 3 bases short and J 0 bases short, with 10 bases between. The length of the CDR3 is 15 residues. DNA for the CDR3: TGCGCCAGCAGCCAGGCCGGGACTAGCACAGATACGCAGTATTTT. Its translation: CASSQAGTSTDTQYF.

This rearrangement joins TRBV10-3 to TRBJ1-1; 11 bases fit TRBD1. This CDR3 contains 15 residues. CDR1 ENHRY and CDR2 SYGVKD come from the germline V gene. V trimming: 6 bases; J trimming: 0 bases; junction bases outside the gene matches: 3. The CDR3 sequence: CAIRGQGVMNTEAFF. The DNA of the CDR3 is TGTGCCATCAGGGGACAGGGGGTGATGAACACTGAAGCTTTCTTT.

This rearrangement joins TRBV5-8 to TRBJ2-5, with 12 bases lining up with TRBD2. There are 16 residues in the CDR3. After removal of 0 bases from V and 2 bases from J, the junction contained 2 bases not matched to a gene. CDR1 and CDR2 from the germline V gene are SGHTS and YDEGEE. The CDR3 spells CASSLGLAGVQETQYF. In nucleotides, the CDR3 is TGTGCCAGCAGCTTGGGACTAGCGGGGGTACAAGAGACCCAGTACTTC. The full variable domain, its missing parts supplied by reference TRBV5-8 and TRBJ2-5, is EAGVTQSPTHLIKTRGQQATLRCSPISGHTSVYWYQQALGLGLQFLLWYDEGEERNRGNFPPRFSGRQFPNYSSELNVNALELEDSALYLCASSLGLAGVQETQYFGPGTRLLVL.

CDR3 in DNA: TGTGCCAGCAGCTGGACTAGCGGGGGCTACGAGCAGTACTTC. Translation gives CASSWTSGGYEQYF. The gene calls are TRBV7-9 and TRBJ2-7, with 13 bases matching TRBD2. The V gene end was trimmed by 4 bases and the J gene end by 3 bases; junction bases not matched to a gene: 0. Germline assignment: CDR1 SEHNR and CDR2 FQNEAQ (reference sequence). The CDR3 runs to 14 residues. Drawing the rest from reference TRBV7-9 and TRBJ2-7, the complete variable domain is DTGVSQNPRHKITKRGQNVTFRCDPISEHNRLYWYRQTLGQGPEFLTYFQNEAQLEKSRLLSDRFSAERPKGSFSTLEIQRTEQGDSAMYLCASSWTSGGYEQYFGPGTRLTVT.

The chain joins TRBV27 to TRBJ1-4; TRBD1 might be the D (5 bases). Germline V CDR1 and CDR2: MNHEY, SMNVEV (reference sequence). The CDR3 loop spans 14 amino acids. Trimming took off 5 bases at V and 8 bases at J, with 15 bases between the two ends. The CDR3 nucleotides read TGTGCCAGCAGTGGGGGACCCGGTCTAGAAAAACTGTTTTTT. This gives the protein CASSGGPGLEKLFF.

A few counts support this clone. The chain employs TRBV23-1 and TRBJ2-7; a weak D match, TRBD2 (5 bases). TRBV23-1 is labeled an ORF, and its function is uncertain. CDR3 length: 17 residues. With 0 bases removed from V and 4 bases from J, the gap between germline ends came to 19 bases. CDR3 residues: CASSQSAERTDLYEQYF. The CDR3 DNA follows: TGCGCCAGCAGTCAATCGGCAGAGCGGACGGACCTTTACGAGCAGTACTTC.

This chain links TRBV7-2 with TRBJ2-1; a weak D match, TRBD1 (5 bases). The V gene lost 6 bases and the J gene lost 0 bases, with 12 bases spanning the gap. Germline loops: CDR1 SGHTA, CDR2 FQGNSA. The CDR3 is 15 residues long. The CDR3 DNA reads TGTGCCAGCAGTTCGACAGCCAGCTCCTACAATGAGCAGTTCTTC. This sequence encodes CASSSTASSYNEQFF. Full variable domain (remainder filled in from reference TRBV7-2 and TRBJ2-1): GAGVSQSPSNKVTEKGKDVELRCDPISGHTALYWYRQSLGQGLEFLIYFQGNSAPDKSGLPSDRFSAERTGGSVSTLTIQRTQQEDSAVYLCASSSTASSYNEQFFGPGTRLTVL.

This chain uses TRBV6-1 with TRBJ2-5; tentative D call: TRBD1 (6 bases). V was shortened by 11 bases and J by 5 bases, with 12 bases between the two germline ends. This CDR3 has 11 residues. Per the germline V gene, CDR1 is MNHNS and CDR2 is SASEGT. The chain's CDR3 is CAVQGVETQYF. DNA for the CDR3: TGTGCCGTACAGGGAGTCGAGACCCAGTACTTC.

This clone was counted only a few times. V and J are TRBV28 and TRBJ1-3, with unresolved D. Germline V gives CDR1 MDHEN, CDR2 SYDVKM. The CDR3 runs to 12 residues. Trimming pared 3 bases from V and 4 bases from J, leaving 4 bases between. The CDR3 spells CASSLAGNTIYF. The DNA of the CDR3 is TGTGCCAGCAGTTTGGCCGGAAACACCATATATTTT.

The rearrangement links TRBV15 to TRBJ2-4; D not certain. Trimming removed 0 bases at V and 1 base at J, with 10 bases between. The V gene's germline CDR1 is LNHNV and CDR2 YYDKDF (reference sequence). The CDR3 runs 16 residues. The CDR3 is CATSRDSVMAKNIQYF. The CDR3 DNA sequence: TGTGCCACCAGCAGAGATTCAGTTATGGCCAAAAACATTCAGTACTTC.

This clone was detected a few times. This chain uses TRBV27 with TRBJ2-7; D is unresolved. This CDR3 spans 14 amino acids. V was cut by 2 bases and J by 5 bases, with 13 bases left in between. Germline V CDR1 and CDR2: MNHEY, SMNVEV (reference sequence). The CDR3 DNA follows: TGTGCCAGCAGTTTAATAGGCGTACCCAACGAGCAGTACTTC. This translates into CASSLIGVPNEQYF.

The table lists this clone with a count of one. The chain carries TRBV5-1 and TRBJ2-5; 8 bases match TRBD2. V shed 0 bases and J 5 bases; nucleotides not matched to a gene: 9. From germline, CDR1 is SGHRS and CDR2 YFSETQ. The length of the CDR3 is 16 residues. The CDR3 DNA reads TGCGCCAGCAGCTTGGCCCCCAGCGGGGGATTGGAGACCCAGTACTTC. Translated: CASSLAPSGGLETQYF. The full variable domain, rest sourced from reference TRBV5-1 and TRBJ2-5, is KAGVTQTPRYLIKTRGQQVTLSCSPISGHRSVSWYQQTPGQGLQFLFEYFSETQRNKGNFPGRFSGRQFSNSRSEMNVSTLELGDSALYLCASSLAPSGGLETQYFGPGTRLLVL.

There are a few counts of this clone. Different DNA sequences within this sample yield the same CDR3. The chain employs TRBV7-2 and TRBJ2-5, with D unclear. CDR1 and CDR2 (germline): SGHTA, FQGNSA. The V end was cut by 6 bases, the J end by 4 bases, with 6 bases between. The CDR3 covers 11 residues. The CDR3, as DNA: TGTGCCAGCAGTTTTGGAGAGACCCAGTACTTC. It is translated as CASSFGETQYF.

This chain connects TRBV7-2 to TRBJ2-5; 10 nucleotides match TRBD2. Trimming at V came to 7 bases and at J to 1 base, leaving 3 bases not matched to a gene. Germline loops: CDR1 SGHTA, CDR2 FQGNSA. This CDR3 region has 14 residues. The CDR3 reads CASTVAGGQETQYF. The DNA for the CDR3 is TGTGCCAGCACCGTAGCGGGGGGCCAAGAGACCCAGTACTTC.

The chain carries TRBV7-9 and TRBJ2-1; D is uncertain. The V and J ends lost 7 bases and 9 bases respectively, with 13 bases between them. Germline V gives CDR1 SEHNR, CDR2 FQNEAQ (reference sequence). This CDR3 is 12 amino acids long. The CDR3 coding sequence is TGTGCCAGCAAGAGTTCCCCATTTGAGCAGTTCTTC. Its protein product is CASKSSPFEQFF.

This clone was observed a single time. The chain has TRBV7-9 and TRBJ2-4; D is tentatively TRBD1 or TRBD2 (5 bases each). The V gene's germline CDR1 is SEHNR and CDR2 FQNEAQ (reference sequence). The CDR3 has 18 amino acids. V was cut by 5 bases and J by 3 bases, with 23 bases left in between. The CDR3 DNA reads TGTGCCAGCAGCCTCTCCGGGACCTCCCTTGTTCACAAAAACATTCAGTACTTC. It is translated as CASSLSGTSLVHKNIQYF.

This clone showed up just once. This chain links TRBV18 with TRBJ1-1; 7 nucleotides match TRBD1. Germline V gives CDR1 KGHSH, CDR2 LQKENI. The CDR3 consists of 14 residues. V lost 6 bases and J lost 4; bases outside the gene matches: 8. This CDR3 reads CASSLQDRATEAFF. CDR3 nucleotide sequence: TGTGCCAGCTCCCTTCAAGACAGGGCCACTGAAGCTTTCTTT.

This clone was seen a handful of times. In DNA, the CDR3 is TGCAGTGCTAGACAGCAAGAGACCCAGTACTTC. This codes for CSARQQETQYF. The rearrangement uses TRBV20-1 and TRBJ2-5; D unclear. Trimming left V 2 bases short and J 2 bases short, with 3 bases between. CDR1 and CDR2 (germline): DFQATT, SNEGSKA (reference sequence). This CDR3 region has 11 residues.

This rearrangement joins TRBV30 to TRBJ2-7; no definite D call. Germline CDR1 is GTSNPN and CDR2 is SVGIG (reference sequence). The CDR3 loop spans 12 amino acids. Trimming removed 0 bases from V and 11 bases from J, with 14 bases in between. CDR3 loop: CAWSVQGLYKYF. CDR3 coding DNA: TGTGCCTGGAGTGTACAAGGCCTGTATAAGTACTTC.

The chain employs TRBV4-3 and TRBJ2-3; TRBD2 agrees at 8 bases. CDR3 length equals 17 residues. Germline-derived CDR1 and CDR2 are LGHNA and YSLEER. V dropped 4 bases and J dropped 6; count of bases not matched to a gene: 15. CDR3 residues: CASSRAERGLRGDTQYF. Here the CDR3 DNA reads TGCGCCAGCAGCCGGGCCGAGCGGGGGCTACGAGGGGATACGCAGTATTTT.

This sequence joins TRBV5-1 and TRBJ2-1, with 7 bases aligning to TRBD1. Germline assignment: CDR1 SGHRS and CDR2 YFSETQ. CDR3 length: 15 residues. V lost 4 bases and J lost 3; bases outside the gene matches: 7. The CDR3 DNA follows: TGCGCCAGCAGCGTTTCCGGGACAGACTACAATGAGCAGTTCTTC. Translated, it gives CASSVSGTDYNEQFF.

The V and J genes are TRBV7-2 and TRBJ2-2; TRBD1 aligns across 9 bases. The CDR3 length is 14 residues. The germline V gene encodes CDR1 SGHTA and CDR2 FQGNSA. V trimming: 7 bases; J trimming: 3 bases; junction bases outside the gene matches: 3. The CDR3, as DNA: TGTGCCAGCACTCGACAGGGGGACACCGGGGAGCTGTTTTTT. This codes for CASTRQGDTGELFF.

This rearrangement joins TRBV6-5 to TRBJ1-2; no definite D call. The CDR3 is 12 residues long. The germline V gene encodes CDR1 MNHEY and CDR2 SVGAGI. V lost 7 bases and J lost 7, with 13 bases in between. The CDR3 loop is CASTGRVGGYTF. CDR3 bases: TGTGCCAGCACCGGGAGGGTGGGTGGCTACACCTTC.